The entry below gives a single T cell receptor (beta chain) sequence along with its context. Its antigen remains unidentified. This record belongs to a study of T cell responses to AZD1222 COVID-19 vaccine. Study results and limitations: Females made up more of the donors, who were largely white British, and clonal diversity may have come out too low. Sampling that yielded the repertoires occurred only after the peak T cell response.

Some second doses came at about 4 weeks and others at about 12 weeks; these were pooled. Sequencing was performed with immunoSEQ multiplex PCR; in TCRdb, only in-frame clones are kept and a portion is missing. The data contain about 140,000 clones, around 90% of them seen just once; the ten biggest clones take up over 3%. The source of this sequence is an adult who received the AZD1222 COVID-19 vaccine. The material was peripheral blood, obtained 28 days after the second AZD1222 dose.

CDR3 sequence (DNA): TGTGCCAGCTCACCAGGGGACAGGGTCTATGGCTACACCTTC. This codes for CASSPGDRVYGYTF. The genes are TRBV18 and TRBJ1-2; 9 positions match TRBD1. The germline V gene encodes CDR1 KGHSH and CDR2 LQKENI. The CDR3 spans 14 residues. V lost 2 bases to trimming and J lost 4 bases; unmatched junction nucleotides: 2.